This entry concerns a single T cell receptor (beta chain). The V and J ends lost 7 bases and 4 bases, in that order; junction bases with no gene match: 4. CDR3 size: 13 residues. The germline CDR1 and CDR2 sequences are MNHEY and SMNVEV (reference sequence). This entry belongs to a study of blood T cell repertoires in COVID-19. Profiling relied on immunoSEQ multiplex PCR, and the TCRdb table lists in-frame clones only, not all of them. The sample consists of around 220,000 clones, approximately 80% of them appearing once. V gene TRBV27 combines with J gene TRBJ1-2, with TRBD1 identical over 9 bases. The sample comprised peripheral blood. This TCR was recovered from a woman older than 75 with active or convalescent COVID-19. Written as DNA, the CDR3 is TGTGCCAGCAAGGGACAGGGAATCTATGGCTACACCTTC. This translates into CASKGQGIYGYTF.